Listed here are 6 T cell receptor beta chains from one sample, sequenced in a study of technical replicates of blood from a handful of donors. Libraries were prepared by immunoSEQ multiplex PCR; TCRdb keeps only in-frame clonotypes and omits some of them. The repertoire holds some 70,000 clones, roughly 97% seen once, with approximately 0.26% in the top ten. Sequencing was carried out using T cells isolated from PBMCs. These receptors were obtained from a human donor in good health.

The chain carries TRBV4-2 and TRBJ2-7; 9 positions match TRBD1. The ends lost 3 bases at V and 4 bases at J; junction bases unmatched: 10. Germline V gene lookup returns CDR1 LGHNA and CDR2 YNFKEQ. The CDR3 has 16 residues. The CDR3 bases are TGTGCCAGCAGCCAGACACAAACCGGGACAGGGTACGAGCAGTACTTC. Amino acids: CASSQTQTGTGYEQYF.

The chain combines TRBV4-2 with TRBJ2-7; D possibly corresponds to TRBD1 (6 bases). V shed 1 base and J shed 3 bases, with 13 bases lying between them. CDR3 size: 15 residues. CDR1 and CDR2 (germline): LGHNA, YNFKEQ. The CDR3 sequence is CASSQVSGVSYEQYF. CDR3 DNA sequence: TGTGCCAGCAGCCAAGTCTCAGGGGTGAGCTACGAGCAGTACTTC.

V gene TRBV5-1 combines with J gene TRBJ2-5; 10 bases are a match to TRBD1. The CDR3 covers 16 residues. V gave up 1 base and J gave up 4 bases; unmatched junction bases: 7. CDR1 and CDR2 from the germline V gene are SGHRS and YFSETQ. DNA for the CDR3: TGCGCCAGCAGCTTGACCCTGACAGGGGGCATAGAGACCCAGTACTTC. Its translation: CASSLTLTGGIETQYF.

The rearrangement links TRBV5-1 to TRBJ2-5, with a weak D call TRBD1 (6 bases). CDR1 is SGHRS and CDR2 is YFSETQ in the germline V gene. V lost 1 base and J lost 4, with 8 bases in between. This CDR3 has 13 residues. The CDR3 DNA reads TGCGCCAGCAGCTTGACAGGGAGAGAGACCCAGTACTTC. It yields the protein CASSLTGRETQYF.

V and J are TRBV30 and TRBJ2-7, with 10 bases that match TRBD1. V gave up 3 bases and J gave up 6 bases; unmatched junction bases: 17. This CDR3 is 17 amino acids long. CDR1 is GTSNPN and CDR2 is SVGIG in the germline V gene (reference sequence). CDR3 sequence reads: CAWSGLTGGAMASEQYF. CDR3 bases: TGTGCCTGGAGCGGATTGACAGGGGGCGCAATGGCTTCCGAGCAGTACTTC.

The chain is built from TRBV5-1 and TRBJ2-1; D uncertain. The germline V gene encodes CDR1 SGHRS and CDR2 YFSETQ. This CDR3 spans 14 amino acids. The V end was cut by 3 bases, the J end by 2 bases, with 9 bases between. The CDR3 coding sequence is TGCGCCAGCAGCTCTAGTGGCGCCTACAATGAGCAGTTCTTC. This codes for CASSSSGAYNEQFF.